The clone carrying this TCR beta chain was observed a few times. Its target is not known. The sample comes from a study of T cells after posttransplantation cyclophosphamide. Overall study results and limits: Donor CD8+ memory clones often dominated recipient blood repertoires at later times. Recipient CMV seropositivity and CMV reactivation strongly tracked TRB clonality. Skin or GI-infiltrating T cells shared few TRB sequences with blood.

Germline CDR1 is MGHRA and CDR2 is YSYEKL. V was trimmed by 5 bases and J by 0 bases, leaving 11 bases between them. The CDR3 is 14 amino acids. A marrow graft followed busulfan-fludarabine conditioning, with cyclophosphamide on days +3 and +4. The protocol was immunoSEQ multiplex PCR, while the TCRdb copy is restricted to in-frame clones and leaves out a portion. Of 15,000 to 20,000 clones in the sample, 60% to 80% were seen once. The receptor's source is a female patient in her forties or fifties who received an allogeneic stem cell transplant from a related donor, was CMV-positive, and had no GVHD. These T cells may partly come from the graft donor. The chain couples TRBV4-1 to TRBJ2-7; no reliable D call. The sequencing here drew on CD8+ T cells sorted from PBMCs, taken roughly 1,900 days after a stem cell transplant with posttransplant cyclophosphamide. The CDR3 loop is CASSYSFSSYEQYF. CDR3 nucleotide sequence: TGCGCCAGCAGCTACTCCTTTAGCTCCTACGAGCAGTACTTC.